This T cell receptor beta chain was captured in a study of monozygotic twins with inflammatory bowel disease. From germline, CDR1 is SGHRS and CDR2 YFSETQ. The CDR3 has 15 amino acids. TCRdb re-called the 5' RACE reads and gives one entry per CDR3 protein, without DNA. Its listing shows about 160,000 distinct CDR3 sequences. The origin of this receptor is a human donor with ulcerative colitis or Crohn's disease, or a healthy co-twin of an affected twin (not recorded which). Sequencing input: blood. The V and J genes are TRBV5-1 and TRBJ1-6; TCRdb's D call, TRBD1, is unchecked because there is no DNA. The CDR3 loop reads CASSGGQGASSPLHF.